This is a list of T cell receptor beta chains from one sample in a study of blood T cell dynamics during melanoma immunotherapy. The table came from immunoSEQ multiplex PCR; TCRdb's copy has only in-frame clones and leaves some out. The repertoire holds roughly 29,000 clones, with over 70% as singletons. The source material was blood, sampled from a patient treated with checkpoint blockade. The receptor set was obtained from a human donor with melanoma. The CDR3 runs from the conserved cysteine through the conserved F or W. Fields, in order: D gene, clone size, V gene, J gene, CDR3 protein, CDR3 DNA. A D gene is named only where the DNA matches it firmly. The listing skips clone size in some rows; elsewhere it reads once, few, many or a size class.

d_gene: .
abundance: .
v_gene: TRBV10-3
j_gene: TRBJ2-1
CDR3aa: CAISEQEVEQFF
CDR3nt: TGTGCCATCAGTGAGCAAGAGGTTGAGCAGTTCTTC

d_gene: .
abundance: .
v_gene: TRBV28
j_gene: TRBJ2-7
CDR3aa: CASGELAPYEQYF
CDR3nt: TGTGCCAGCGGCGAGCTAGCGCCCTACGAGCAGTACTTC

d_gene: .
abundance: few
v_gene: TRBV28
j_gene: TRBJ1-5
CDR3aa: CASSIPEGRSNQPQHF
CDR3nt: TGTGCCAGCAGTATCCCGGAGGGACGGAGCAATCAGCCCCAGCATTTT

d_gene: TRBD2
abundance: .
v_gene: TRBV4-2
j_gene: TRBJ2-1
CDR3aa: CASSQDMSGRNNEQFF
CDR3nt: TGTGCCAGCAGCCAAGACATGAGCGGGAGGAACAATGAGCAGTTCTTC

d_gene: .
abundance: .
v_gene: TRBV29-1
j_gene: TRBJ1-2
CDR3aa: CSVDRNGYTF
CDR3nt: TGCAGCGTTGACAGGAATGGCTACACCTTC

d_gene: .
abundance: .
v_gene: TRBV30
j_gene: TRBJ1-1
CDR3aa: CAWSAGTLGAEAFF
CDR3nt: TGTGCCTGGAGTGCGGGGACCCTTGGCGCTGAAGCTTTCTTT

d_gene: TRBD1
abundance: .
v_gene: TRBV5-1
j_gene: TRBJ2-6
CDR3aa: CASSSTDRGLSGANVLTF
CDR3nt: TGCGCCAGCAGCTCCACGGACAGGGGGCTCTCTGGGGCCAACGTCCTGACTTTC

d_gene: .
abundance: .
v_gene: TRBV9
j_gene: TRBJ2-3
CDR3aa: CASSVAIFPDTQYF
CDR3nt: TGTGCCAGCAGCGTAGCCATTTTCCCAGATACGCAGTATTTT

d_gene: TRBD1
abundance: .
v_gene: TRBV11-2
j_gene: TRBJ2-1
CDR3aa: CASSLGGQGLFF
CDR3nt: TGTGCCAGCAGCTTAGGGGGACAGGGGTTGTTCTTC

d_gene: .
abundance: .
v_gene: TRBV2
j_gene: TRBJ1-3
CDR3aa: CASSSDGPGNTIYF
CDR3nt: TGTGCCAGCAGTTCGGACGGGCCTGGAAACACCATATATTTT

d_gene: TRBD1
abundance: .
v_gene: TRBV4-1
j_gene: TRBJ2-3
CDR3aa: CASSQGTGHSTDTQYF
CDR3nt: TGCGCCAGCAGCCAAGGGACAGGGCATAGCACAGATACGCAGTATTTT

d_gene: .
abundance: once
v_gene: TRBV27
j_gene: TRBJ2-1
CDR3aa: CASSSDSSYNEQFF
CDR3nt: TGTGCCAGCAGTAGCGACAGCTCCTACAATGAGCAGTTCTTC

d_gene: TRBD1
abundance: once
v_gene: TRBV5-8
j_gene: TRBJ2-7
CDR3aa: CAGGTGGEQYF
CDR3nt: TGTGCCGGAGGGACAGGGGGAGAGCAGTACTTC

d_gene: TRBD1
abundance: .
v_gene: TRBV5-1
j_gene: TRBJ2-7
CDR3aa: CASSLEGAQGYEQYF
CDR3nt: TGCGCCAGCAGCTTGGAGGGGGCGCAGGGATACGAGCAGTACTTC

d_gene: TRBD1
abundance: .
v_gene: TRBV5-4
j_gene: TRBJ2-7
CDR3aa: CASSFDRVREQYF
CDR3nt: TGTGCCAGCAGCTTCGACAGGGTGCGCGAGCAGTACTTC

d_gene: .
abundance: .
v_gene: TRBV5-6
j_gene: TRBJ1-1
CDR3aa: CASSLVGGKELAFF
CDR3nt: TGTGCCAGCAGCTTGGTCGGTGGGAAGGAACTAGCTTTCTTT

d_gene: .
abundance: .
v_gene: TRBV7-9
j_gene: TRBJ2-7
CDR3aa: CASSESYEQYF
CDR3nt: TGTGCCAGCAGCGAGTCCTACGAGCAGTACTTC

d_gene: TRBD2
abundance: .
v_gene: TRBV2
j_gene: TRBJ2-5
CDR3aa: CASSGGLAGGETQYF
CDR3nt: TGTGCCAGCAGTGGGGGACTAGCGGGCGGGGAGACCCAGTACTTC

d_gene: TRBD1
abundance: .
v_gene: TRBV19
j_gene: TRBJ1-5
CDR3aa: CASSYPAGGNLGNQPQHF
CDR3nt: TGTGCCAGTAGTTACCCGGCAGGGGGCAATTTAGGAAATCAGCCCCAGCATTTT

d_gene: .
abundance: .
v_gene: TRBV2
j_gene: TRBJ1-1
CDR3aa: CASSEAGWAFF
CDR3nt: TGTGCCAGCAGTGAAGCAGGGTGGGCTTTCTTT

d_gene: TRBD1
abundance: .
v_gene: TRBV2
j_gene: TRBJ1-2
CDR3aa: CASSEAGQALNYGYTF
CDR3nt: TGTGCCAGCAGTGAGGCCGGACAGGCCTTAAACTATGGCTACACCTTC

d_gene: .
abundance: .
v_gene: TRBV5-5
j_gene: TRBJ1-2
CDR3aa: CASSPTARGGYGYTF
CDR3nt: TGTGCCAGCAGCCCTACCGCGCGGGGCGGCTATGGCTACACCTTC

d_gene: TRBD1
abundance: .
v_gene: TRBV27
j_gene: TRBJ1-2
CDR3aa: CASSPLALSGGDYGYTF
CDR3nt: TGTGCCAGCAGTCCTCTCGCACTCTCAGGGGGCGACTATGGCTACACCTTC

d_gene: .
abundance: .
v_gene: TRBV27
j_gene: TRBJ1-4
CDR3aa: CASSSKRTWGNEKLFF
CDR3nt: TGTGCCAGCAGTTCTAAACGGACCTGGGGTAATGAAAAACTGTTTTTT

d_gene: TRBD1
abundance: few
v_gene: TRBV6-1
j_gene: TRBJ1-3
CDR3aa: CASRELGQLSGNTIYF
CDR3nt: TGTGCCAGCAGGGAACTGGGACAGCTCTCTGGAAACACCATATATTTT

d_gene: .
abundance: .
v_gene: TRBV4-1
j_gene: TRBJ2-7
CDR3aa: CASSQGAEGANYEQYF
CDR3nt: TGCGCCAGCAGCCAAGGGGCGGAAGGGGCGAACTACGAGCAGTACTTC

d_gene: .
abundance: .
v_gene: TRBV9
j_gene: TRBJ2-2
CDR3aa: CASSHRQSGTGELFF
CDR3nt: TGTGCCAGCAGCCACCGACAGAGCGGCACCGGGGAGCTGTTTTTT

d_gene: .
abundance: .
v_gene: TRBV11-2
j_gene: TRBJ1-1
CDR3aa: CASSLRAGQITEAFF
CDR3nt: TGTGCCAGCAGCTTAAGGGCGGGGCAGATCACTGAAGCTTTCTTT

d_gene: TRBD1
abundance: .
v_gene: TRBV2
j_gene: TRBJ1-6
CDR3aa: CASSYRDREGRSSYNSPLHF
CDR3nt: TGTGCCAGCAGTTACCGGGACAGGGAAGGGAGAAGCTCCTATAATTCACCCCTCCACTTT

d_gene: TRBD2
abundance: .
v_gene: TRBV28
j_gene: TRBJ2-7
CDR3aa: CASSFSLAGLSYEQYF
CDR3nt: TGTGCCAGCAGTTTCTCTCTAGCGGGACTTAGCTACGAGCAGTACTTC

d_gene: TRBD1
abundance: .
v_gene: TRBV5-1
j_gene: TRBJ2-3
CDR3aa: CASSSFKTGETTDTQYF
CDR3nt: TGCGCCAGCAGCTCCTTTAAGACAGGGGAAACCACAGATACGCAGTATTTT

d_gene: .
abundance: .
v_gene: TRBV4-1
j_gene: TRBJ1-3
CDR3aa: CASSQAPHRAGNTIYF
CDR3nt: TGCGCCAGCAGCCAAGCCCCACATCGGGCTGGAAACACCATATATTTT

d_gene: TRBD2
abundance: .
v_gene: TRBV2
j_gene: TRBJ2-7
CDR3aa: CASRGLAGVNEQYF
CDR3nt: TGTGCCAGCAGGGGACTAGCGGGAGTGAACGAGCAGTACTTC

d_gene: .
abundance: .
v_gene: TRBV18
j_gene: TRBJ2-4
CDR3aa: CATMAAGSIQYF
CDR3nt: TGTGCCACCATGGCCGCGGGCAGCATTCAGTACTTC